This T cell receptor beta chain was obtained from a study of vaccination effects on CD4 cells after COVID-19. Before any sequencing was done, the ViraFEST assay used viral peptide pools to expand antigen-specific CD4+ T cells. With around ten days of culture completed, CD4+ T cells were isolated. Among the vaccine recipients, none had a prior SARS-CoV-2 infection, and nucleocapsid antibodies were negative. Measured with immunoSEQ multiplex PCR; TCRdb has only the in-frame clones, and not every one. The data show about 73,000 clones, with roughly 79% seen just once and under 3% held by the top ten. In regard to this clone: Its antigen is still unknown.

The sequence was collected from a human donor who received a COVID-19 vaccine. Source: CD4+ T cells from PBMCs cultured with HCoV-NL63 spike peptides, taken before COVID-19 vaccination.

Here the CDR3 reads CASSLSGDGTQYF. In DNA, the CDR3 is TGTGCCAGCAGCCTTTCGGGGGATGGGACCCAGTACTTC. This chain connects TRBV7-9 to TRBJ2-5; D is perhaps TRBD2 (6 bases). This CDR3 contains 13 residues. Per germline, CDR1 SEHNR and CDR2 FQNEAQ (reference sequence). V gave up 5 bases and J gave up 7 bases, with 14 bases separating them.